This T cell receptor (beta chain) was documented in a study of T cells after posttransplantation cyclophosphamide. Study observations and caveats: Skin or GI-infiltrating T cells shared few TRB sequences with blood. Later blood repertoires were often dominated by clones from the donor CD8+ memory compartment.

With V trimmed by 6 bases and J by 5 bases, 6 bases remained unmatched. The CDR3 length is 14 residues. CDR1 and CDR2 from the germline V gene are SNHLY and FYNNEI. Assay used: immunoSEQ multiplex PCR; TCRdb lists only in-frame clones, some missing. The sample yields 20,000 to 25,000 clones, without any singletons. This clone was observed at least ten times. Its antigen remains unidentified. The chain uses TRBV2 and TRBJ2-7; TRBD1 matches at 11 bases. The sequence came from a woman between 50 and 59 years old in good health, CMV-negative, and a related stem cell transplant donor. Sequences were obtained from PBMCs. The CDR3 is CASRGTGGSNEQYF. The CDR3 nucleotides are TGTGCCAGCAGGGGGACAGGGGGTTCGAACGAGCAGTACTTC.